A selection of T cell receptor beta chains follows, all from one sample in a study of T cell responses to AZD1222 COVID-19 vaccine. Using immunoSEQ multiplex PCR, the repertoire was profiled, and TCRdb retains in-frame clones only, with some absent. The sample lists roughly 150,000 clones, 90% occurring once. Specimen: peripheral blood, collected 28 days after the second AZD1222 dose. Every receptor here comes from an adult who received the AZD1222 COVID-19 vaccine. CDR3s include the opening cysteine and the closing phenylalanine or tryptophan. The D gene is left open where the match is weak. Expanded clones are given a class, and other clones once, few, many or no size at all.

j_call v_call d_call clone_size cdr3_aa cdr3_nt
TRBJ2-5 TRBV19 TRBD2 NA CASSKGLAGGPETQYF TGTGCCAGTAGTAAAGGACTAGCGGGGGGGCCAGAGACCCAGTACTTC
TRBJ2-7 TRBV15 TRBD2 NA CATSSRTSGRNEQYF TGTGCCACCAGCTCGCGGACTAGCGGGAGGAACGAGCAGTACTTC
TRBJ2-4 TRBV5-4 NA NA CASSLAGKNIQYF TGTGCCAGCAGCTTGGCAGGGAAAAACATTCAGTACTTC
TRBJ1-6 TRBV6-5 NA NA CASRQTEYNSPLHF TGTGCCAGCAGACAGACGGAATATAATTCACCCCTCCACTTT
TRBJ2-1 TRBV9 TRBD1 NA CASSVSGTGHYNEQFF TGTGCCAGCAGCGTATCCGGGACAGGACACTACAATGAGCAGTTCTTC
TRBJ1-2 TRBV30 NA NA CAWKGRVGVNYGYTF TGTGCCTGGAAGGGCAGGGTAGGAGTGAACTATGGCTACACCTTC
TRBJ2-4 TRBV2 NA NA CASSLQGQVAKNIQYF TGTGCCAGCTCACTTCAGGGGCAGGTAGCCAAAAACATTCAGTACTTC
TRBJ1-3 TRBV2 NA NA CASVNAGGSGNTIYF TGTGCCAGTGTTAACGCCGGGGGCTCTGGAAACACCATATATTTT
TRBJ2-3 TRBV7-9 NA NA CASSLPSAGSRHTDTQYF TGTGCCAGCAGCCTACCTTCGGCGGGGTCTCGGCACACAGATACGCAGTATTTT
TRBJ2-7 TRBV7-2 NA once CASSSRSYEQYF TGTGCCAGCAGCTCCCGCTCCTACGAGCAGTACTTC
TRBJ1-4 TRBV12-3/TRBV12-4 TRBD1 NA CASSSGQGGKLFF TGTGCCAGCAGCTCCGGCCAGGGGGGGAAACTGTTTTTT
TRBJ1-2 TRBV6-5 NA NA CASSYQAGGPNYGYTF TGTGCCAGCAGTTACCAGGCCGGGGGACCTAACTATGGCTACACCTTC
TRBJ2-5 TRBV7-2 TRBD2 once CASSFYSAGAGETQYF TGTGCCAGCAGCTTTTATTCGGCGGGAGCCGGGGAGACCCAGTACTTC
TRBJ2-5 TRBV28 NA NA CASSTHSQETQYF TGTGCCAGCAGCACGCACAGCCAAGAGACCCAGTACTTC
TRBJ2-7 TRBV14 TRBD1 NA CASSQARTGTYEQYF TGTGCCAGCAGCCAAGCCCGGACAGGGACCTACGAGCAGTACTTC
TRBJ2-5 TRBV27 TRBD2 NA CASSLYSSGPQETQYF TGTGCCAGCAGTTTATACTCTAGCGGGCCCCAAGAGACCCAGTACTTC
TRBJ2-3 TRBV5-4 TRBD1 NA CASSLKQGSSADTQYF TGTGCCAGCAGCTTGAAACAGGGGAGTTCGGCAGATACGCAGTATTTT
TRBJ1-5 TRBV30 NA NA CAWGRGSNQPQHF TGTGCCTGGGGGCGCGGTAGCAATCAGCCCCAGCATTTT
TRBJ2-2 TRBV5-4 TRBD2 NA CASSLAPASGNTGELFF TGTGCCAGCAGCTTGGCGCCGGCTAGCGGGAACACCGGGGAGCTGTTTTTT
TRBJ2-3 TRBV3-1/TRBV3-2 TRBD2 once CASSNSRAGADTQYF TGTGCCAGCAGCAATAGTAGGGCGGGGGCAGATACGCAGTATTTT
TRBJ1-5 TRBV5-4 NA NA CASSLSGGNQPQHF TGTGCCAGCAGCTTGTCTGGGGGGAATCAGCCCCAGCATTTT
TRBJ2-7 TRBV5-1 NA NA CASSLFSAGMGEQYF TGCGCCAGCAGCTTGTTTTCGGCAGGGATGGGTGAGCAGTACTTC
TRBJ2-5 TRBV28 TRBD2 NA CASRTGGPQETQYF TGTGCCAGCAGAACGGGAGGCCCCCAAGAGACCCAGTACTTC
TRBJ1-4 TRBV28 NA NA CASSPGTSAPEKLFF TGTGCCAGCAGTCCCGGGACATCAGCCCCTGAAAAACTGTTTTTT
TRBJ2-5 TRBV6-5 NA NA CASSYRGGDRETQYF TGTGCCAGCAGTTACAGAGGCGGAGATCGGGAGACCCAGTACTTC
TRBJ1-3 TRBV12-3/TRBV12-4 NA NA CASRRGPGNTIYF TGTGCCTCCCGCCGGGGGCCTGGAAACACCATATATTTT
TRBJ1-2 TRBV5-6 NA NA CASSLAAGPYTF TGTGCCAGCAGCCTGGCCGCGGGTCCGTACACCTTC